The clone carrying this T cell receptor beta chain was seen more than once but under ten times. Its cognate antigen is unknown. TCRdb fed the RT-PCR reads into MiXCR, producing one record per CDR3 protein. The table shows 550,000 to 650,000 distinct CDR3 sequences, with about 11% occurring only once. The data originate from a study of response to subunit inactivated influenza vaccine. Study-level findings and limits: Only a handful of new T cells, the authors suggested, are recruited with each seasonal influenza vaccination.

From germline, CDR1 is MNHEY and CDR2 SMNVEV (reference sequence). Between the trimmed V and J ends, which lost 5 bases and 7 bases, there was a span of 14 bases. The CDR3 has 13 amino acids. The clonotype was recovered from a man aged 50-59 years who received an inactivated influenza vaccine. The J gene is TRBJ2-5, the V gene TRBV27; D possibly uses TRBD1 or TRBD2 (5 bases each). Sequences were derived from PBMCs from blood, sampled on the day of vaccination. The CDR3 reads CASSGGLSGTQYF. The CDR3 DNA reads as TGTGCCAGCAGTGGGGGATTGAGTGGGACCCAGTACTTC.